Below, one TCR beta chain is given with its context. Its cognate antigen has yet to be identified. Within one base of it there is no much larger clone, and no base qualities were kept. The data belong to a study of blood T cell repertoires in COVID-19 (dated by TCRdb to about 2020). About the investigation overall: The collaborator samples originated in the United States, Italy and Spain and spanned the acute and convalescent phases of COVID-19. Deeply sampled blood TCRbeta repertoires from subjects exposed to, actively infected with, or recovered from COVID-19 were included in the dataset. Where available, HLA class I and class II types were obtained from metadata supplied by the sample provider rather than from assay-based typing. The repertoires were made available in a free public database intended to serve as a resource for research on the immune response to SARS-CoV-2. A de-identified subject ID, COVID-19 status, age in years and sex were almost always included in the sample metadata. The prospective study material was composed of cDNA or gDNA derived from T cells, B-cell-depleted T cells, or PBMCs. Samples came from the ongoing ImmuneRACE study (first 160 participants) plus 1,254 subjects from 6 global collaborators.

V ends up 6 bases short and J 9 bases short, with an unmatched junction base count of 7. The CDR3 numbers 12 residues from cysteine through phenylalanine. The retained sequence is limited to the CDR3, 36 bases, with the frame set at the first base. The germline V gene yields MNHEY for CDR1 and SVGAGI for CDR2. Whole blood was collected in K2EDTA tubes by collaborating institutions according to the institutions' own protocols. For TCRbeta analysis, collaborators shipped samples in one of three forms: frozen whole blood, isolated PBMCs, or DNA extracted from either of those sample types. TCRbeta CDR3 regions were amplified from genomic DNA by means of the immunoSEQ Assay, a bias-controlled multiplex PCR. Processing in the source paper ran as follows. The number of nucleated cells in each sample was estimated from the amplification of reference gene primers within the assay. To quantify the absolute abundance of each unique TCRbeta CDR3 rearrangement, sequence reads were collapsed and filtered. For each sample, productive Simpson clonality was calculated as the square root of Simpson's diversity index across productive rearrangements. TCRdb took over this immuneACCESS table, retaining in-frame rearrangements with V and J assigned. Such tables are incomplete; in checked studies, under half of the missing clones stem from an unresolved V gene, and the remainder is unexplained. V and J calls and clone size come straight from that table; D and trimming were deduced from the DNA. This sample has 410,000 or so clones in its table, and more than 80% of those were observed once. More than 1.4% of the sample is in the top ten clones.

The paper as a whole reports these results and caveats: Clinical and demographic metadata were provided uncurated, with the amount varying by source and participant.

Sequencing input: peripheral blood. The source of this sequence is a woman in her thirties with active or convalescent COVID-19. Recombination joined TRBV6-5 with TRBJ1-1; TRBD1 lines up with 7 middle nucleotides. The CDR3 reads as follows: CASSRDRAKAFF. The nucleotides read TGTGCCAGCAGCCGCGACAGGGCAAAAGCTTTCTTT.